The rows below give T cell receptor beta chains drawn from one sample of a study of cytomegalovirus exposure and HLA in healthy donors. Produced via immunoSEQ multiplex PCR; TCRdb's table is partial and in-frame only. The data show roughly 200,000 clones, around 83% seen once. Material: PBMCs. These receptors were obtained from a woman between 18 and 29 years old in good health and CMV-seronegative. Both conserved end residues are part of each CDR3. The D gene is left open where the match is weak. Clone sizes are given selectively: once, few, many, or a class where the clone is expanded.

size	V	J	D	DNA	CDR3
.	TRBV7-6	TRBJ2-7	.	TGTGCCAGCAGCTTACGGCCAGGTCACTCCTACGAGCAGTACTTC	CASSLRPGHSYEQYF
.	TRBV7-8	TRBJ1-1	.	TGTGCCAGCAGCTTTGCAGGGGACACTGAAGCTTTCTTT	CASSFAGDTEAFF
.	TRBV7-2	TRBJ2-3	.	TGTGCCAGCAGCTCCGCCCCTTCCCGAGGGGATACGCAGTATTTT	CASSSAPSRGDTQYF
few	TRBV2	TRBJ2-1	.	TGTGCCAGCAGTGAAGTCGCGGCAGGGTACAATGAGCAGTTCTTC	CASSEVAAGYNEQFF
once	TRBV2	TRBJ2-1	TRBD2	TGTGCCAGCAGTGAAGTGGCGGGAGAGGCCTACAATGAGCAGTTCTTC	CASSEVAGEAYNEQFF
.	TRBV7-2	TRBJ2-3	.	TGTGCCAGCAGCCGCGGGATGCGGAGTCGCACAGATACGCAGTATTTT	CASSRGMRSRTDTQYF
.	TRBV5-1	TRBJ1-2	.	TGCGCCAGCAGCTTGGAGGTCGTCGGGAACTATGGCTACACCTTC	CASSLEVVGNYGYTF
.	TRBV6-5	TRBJ1-4	TRBD1	TGTGCCAGCAGTTACCGGGGACAGCTTAATGAAAAACTGTTTTTT	CASSYRGQLNEKLFF
.	TRBV18	TRBJ1-2	TRBD1	TGTGCCAGCTCACCAGCGACAGGGGGCGACTATGGCTACACCTTC	CASSPATGGDYGYTF
.	TRBV4-3	TRBJ2-3	.	TGCGCCAGCAGCCAAGATCTAGGAGGCCCGCCAGATACGCAGTATTTT	CASSQDLGGPPDTQYF
.	TRBV5-5	TRBJ2-5	.	TGTGCCAGCAGCTTTCCCGACAGACAAGAGACCCAGTACTTC	CASSFPDRQETQYF